The present entry profiles one TCR beta chain with its context. No antigen is known for it. The record originates from a study of cytomegalovirus exposure and HLA in healthy donors. Study background: In a later analysis, the roughly 120 validation repertoires were reported to have used the same platform as the 600 to 800 first-cohort repertoires. Study-wide findings and caveats: A subsequent analysis found that TCR clusters from the first cohort also tended to co-occur in the 90 to 150 validation repertoires, with about 94% of cluster scores above 0. The study flagged roughly 150 TCR beta chains as cytomegalovirus-associated.

Germline CDR1 MGHRA, CDR2 YSYEKL. The CDR3 contains 13 residues. Between the trimmed V and J ends, which lost 4 bases and 5 bases, there was a span of 9 bases. Profiled with immunoSEQ multiplex PCR; TCRdb holds only in-frame clones, not every one. There are around 140,000 clones in the sample; approximately 89% occur only once, and 1% to 1.5% lies in the top ten. This sequence originates from a woman between 18 and 30 years old in good health and CMV-seronegative. Sequenced: PBMCs. This sequence joins TRBV4-1 and TRBJ1-5; D not certain. The CDR3 coding sequence is TGCGCCAGCAGCCTCGGGGTCTATCAGCCCCAGCATTTT. It specifies CASSLGVYQPQHF.